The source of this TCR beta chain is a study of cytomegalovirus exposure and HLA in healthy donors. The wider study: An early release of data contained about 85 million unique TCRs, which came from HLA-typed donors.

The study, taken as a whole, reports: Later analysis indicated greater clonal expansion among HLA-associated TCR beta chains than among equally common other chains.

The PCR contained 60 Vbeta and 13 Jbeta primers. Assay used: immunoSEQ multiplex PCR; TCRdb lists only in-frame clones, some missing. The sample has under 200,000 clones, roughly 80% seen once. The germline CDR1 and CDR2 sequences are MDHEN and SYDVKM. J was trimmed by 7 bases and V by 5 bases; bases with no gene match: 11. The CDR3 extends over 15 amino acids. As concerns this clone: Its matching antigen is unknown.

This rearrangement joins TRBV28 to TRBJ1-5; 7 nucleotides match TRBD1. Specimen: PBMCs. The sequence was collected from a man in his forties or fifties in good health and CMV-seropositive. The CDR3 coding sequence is TGTGCCAGCAGTCCTACAGGGGACATATCCCAGCCCCAGCATTTT. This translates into CASSPTGDISQPQHF.